This entry lists 3 T cell receptor beta chains sequenced from one sample in a study of blood T cell repertoires in COVID-19. Clones were sequenced by immunoSEQ multiplex PCR, and TCRdb holds only the in-frame ones, with some missing. The top ten clones hold roughly 1.8% of a sample with around 450,000 clones, about 85% of them seen once. The material sequenced was PBMCs or T cells enriched from blood (not recorded which). Receptor source: a young woman with acute COVID-19.

The V call is TRBV9, the J call TRBJ2-2, with 8 bases identical to TRBD1. The CDR3 has 16 amino acids. Germline CDR1 SGDLS, CDR2 YYNGEE. V was pared by 4 bases and J by 0 bases, with 5 bases of the junction left unmatched. The CDR3 spells CASSPRTGTNTGELFF. DNA of the CDR3: TGTGCCAGCAGCCCCAGGACAGGGACGAACACCGGGGAGCTGTTTTTT.

The chain combines TRBV5-4 with TRBJ2-7; TRBD2 matches at 9 bases. The CDR3 is made up of 16 amino acids. The germline gives CDR1 SGHNT, CDR2 YYREEE (reference sequence). Unmatched junction bases numbered 9, after V lost 3 bases and J lost 2 bases. The CDR3 coding sequence is TGTGCCAGCAGCTCTAGCGGGGCGGGATATACCTACGAGCAGTACTTC. This sequence encodes CASSSSGAGYTYEQYF.

The chain couples TRBV2 to TRBJ2-5; no firm D call. This CDR3 is built from 13 residues. The V gene lost 3 bases and the J gene lost 3 bases, with 8 bases spanning the gap. CDR1 SNHLY and CDR2 FYNNEI come from the germline V gene. CDR3 coding DNA: TGTGCCAGCAGTGAGGGCAGAGAAGAGACCCAGTACTTC. It yields the protein CASSEGREETQYF.